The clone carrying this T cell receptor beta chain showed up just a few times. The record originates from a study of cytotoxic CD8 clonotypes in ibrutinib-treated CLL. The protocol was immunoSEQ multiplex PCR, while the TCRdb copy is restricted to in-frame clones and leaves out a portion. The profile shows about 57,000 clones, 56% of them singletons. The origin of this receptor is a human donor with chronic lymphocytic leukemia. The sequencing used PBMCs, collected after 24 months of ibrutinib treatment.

The CDR3 here is CATRGDVTGELFF. Here the CDR3 DNA reads TGTGCCACACGCGGGGACGTCACCGGGGAGCTGTTTTTT. This chain connects TRBV7-9 to TRBJ2-2; TRBD2 might be the D (6 bases). CDR3 length: 13 amino acids. Germline V gene data show CDR1 as SEHNR and CDR2 as FQNEAQ (reference sequence). Trimming took 10 bases from V and 4 from J, leaving 13 bases between them.